This T cell receptor beta chain was captured by sequencing in a study of regulatory T cells in long-lasting Graves disease. Arm-PCR of CDR3 regions and iRepertoire HTBI primers were the basis on which TCR beta libraries were built. TCRdb called the multiplex PCR reads again in MiXCR, with one record for every CDR3 protein. The sample has 310,000 or so distinct CDR3 sequences, around 20% seen once. General study findings and limits: Public clonotype sharing was higher in persistent than newly diagnosed patients. Samples came from peripheral blood alone, without thyroid tissue. Favored usage of TRBV28, TRBJ1-2 and TRBJ2-5 was recorded in persistent disease.

The CDR3 runs to 13 residues. CDR1 is KGHSH and CDR2 is LQKENI in the germline V gene. V gave up 4 bases and J gave up 5 bases, with 12 bases separating them. This clonotype turned up a few times. Its target is unknown. Time point of the sample: persistent/refractory GD, antithyroid drugs over 5 years with positive TRAb. PBMC RNA served as the TCR library source. Graves' disease diagnosis relied on American Thyroid Association guidelines. The chain is built from TRBV18 and TRBJ2-7; D unclear. The TCR was taken from a female donor with Graves disease. The sample was peripheral blood mononuclear cells (PBMCs), taken when the disease was refractory, from a patient treated with antithyroid drugs. The CDR3 loop is CASSQIPWDEQYF. Here the CDR3 DNA reads TGTGCCAGCTCACAAATCCCGTGGGACGAGCAGTACTTC.